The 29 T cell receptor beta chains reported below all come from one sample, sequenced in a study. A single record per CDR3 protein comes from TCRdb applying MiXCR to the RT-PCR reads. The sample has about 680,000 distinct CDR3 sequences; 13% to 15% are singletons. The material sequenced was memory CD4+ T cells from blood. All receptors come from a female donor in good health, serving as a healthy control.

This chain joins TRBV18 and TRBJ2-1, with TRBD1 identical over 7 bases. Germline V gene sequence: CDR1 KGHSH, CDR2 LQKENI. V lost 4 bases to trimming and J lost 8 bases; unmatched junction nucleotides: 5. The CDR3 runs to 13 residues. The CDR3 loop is CASSQDRIDEQFF. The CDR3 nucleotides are TGTGCCAGCTCACAGGACAGGATCGATGAGCAGTTCTTC.

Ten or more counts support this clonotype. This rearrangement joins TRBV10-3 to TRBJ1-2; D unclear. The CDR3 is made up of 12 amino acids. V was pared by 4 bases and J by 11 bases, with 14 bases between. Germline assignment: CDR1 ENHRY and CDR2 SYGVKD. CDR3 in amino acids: CAISAEERRYTF. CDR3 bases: TGTGCCATCAGTGCGGAGGAACGTCGTTACACCTTC.

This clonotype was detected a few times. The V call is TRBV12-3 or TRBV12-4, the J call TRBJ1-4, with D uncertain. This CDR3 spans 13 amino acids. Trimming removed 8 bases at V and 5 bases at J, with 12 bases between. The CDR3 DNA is TGTGCCAGCGGGGAGGGAGTCAATGAAAAACTGTTTTTT. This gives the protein CASGEGVNEKLFF.

CDR3 sequence: CSASSLTLAGGGDEQFF. As DNA, the CDR3 is TGCAGTGCCAGCAGCCTCACACTAGCGGGAGGCGGGGATGAGCAGTTCTTC. The genes are TRBV20-1 and TRBJ2-1; TRBD2 aligns across 12 bases. Germline values: CDR1 DFQATT, CDR2 SNEGSKA (reference sequence). The V gene end was trimmed by 6 bases and the J gene end by 8 bases; junction bases not matched to a gene: 17. There are 17 residues in the CDR3.

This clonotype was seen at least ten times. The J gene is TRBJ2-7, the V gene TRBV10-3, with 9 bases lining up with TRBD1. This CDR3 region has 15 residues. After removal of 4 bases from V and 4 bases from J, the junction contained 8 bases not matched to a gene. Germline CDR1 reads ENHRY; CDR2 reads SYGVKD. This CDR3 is CAISGTGGSIYEQYF. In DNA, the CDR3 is TGTGCCATCAGTGGTACAGGGGGCTCGATTTACGAGCAGTACTTC.

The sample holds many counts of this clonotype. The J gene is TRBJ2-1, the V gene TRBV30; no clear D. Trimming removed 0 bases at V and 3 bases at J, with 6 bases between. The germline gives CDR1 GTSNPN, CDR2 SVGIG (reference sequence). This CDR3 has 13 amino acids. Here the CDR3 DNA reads TGTGCCTGGAGTGTACTCGGCTACAATGAGCAGTTCTTC. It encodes CAWSVLGYNEQFF.

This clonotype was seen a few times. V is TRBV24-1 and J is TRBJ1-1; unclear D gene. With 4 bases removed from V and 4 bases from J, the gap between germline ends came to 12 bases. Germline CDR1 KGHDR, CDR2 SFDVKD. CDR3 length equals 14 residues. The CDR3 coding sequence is TGTGCCACCAGTGAAAATCAGGAGACCACTGAAGCTTTCTTT. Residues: CATSENQETTEAFF.

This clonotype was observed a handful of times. CDR3 nucleotide sequence: TGTGCCAGCTCACGCGGAAAGAACACCGGGGAGCTGTTTTTT. The encoded protein is CASSRGKNTGELFF. The V call is TRBV7-2, the J call TRBJ2-2; D ambiguous. Per the germline V gene, CDR1 is SGHTA and CDR2 is FQGNSA. With 8 bases removed from V and 1 base from J, the gap between germline ends came to 11 bases. This CDR3 region has 14 residues.

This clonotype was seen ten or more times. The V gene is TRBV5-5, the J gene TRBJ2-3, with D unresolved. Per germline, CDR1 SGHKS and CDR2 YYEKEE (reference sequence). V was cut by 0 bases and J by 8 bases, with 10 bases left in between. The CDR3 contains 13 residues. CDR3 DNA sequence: TGTGCCAGCAGCTTGGAATCCGTTGGTACGCAGTATTTT. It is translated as CASSLESVGTQYF.

Written as DNA, the CDR3 is TGTGCCAGCAGCTCCCTGGGGGGGGCGAATGCGCTTACCTACGAGCAGTACTTC. Translation gives CASSSLGGANALTYEQYF. The chain joins TRBV7-9 to TRBJ2-7; D may be TRBD2 (7 bases). This CDR3 spans 18 amino acids. The V gene lost 4 bases and the J gene lost 2 bases, with 24 bases spanning the gap. The germline V gene encodes CDR1 SEHNR and CDR2 FQNEAQ (reference sequence).

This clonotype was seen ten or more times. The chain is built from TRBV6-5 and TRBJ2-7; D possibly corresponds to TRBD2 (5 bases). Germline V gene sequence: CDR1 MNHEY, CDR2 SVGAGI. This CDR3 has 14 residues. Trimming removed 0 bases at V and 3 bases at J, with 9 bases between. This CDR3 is CASSYSRAGYEQYF. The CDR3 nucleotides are TGTGCCAGCAGTTACTCTAGGGCGGGCTACGAGCAGTACTTC.

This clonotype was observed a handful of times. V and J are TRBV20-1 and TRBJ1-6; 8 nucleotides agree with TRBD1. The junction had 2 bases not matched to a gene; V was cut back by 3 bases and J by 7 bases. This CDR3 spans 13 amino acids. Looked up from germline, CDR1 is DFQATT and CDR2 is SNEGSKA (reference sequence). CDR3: CSASRGQNSPLHF. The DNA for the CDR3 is TGCAGTGCTAGCAGGGGGCAGAATTCACCCCTCCACTTT.

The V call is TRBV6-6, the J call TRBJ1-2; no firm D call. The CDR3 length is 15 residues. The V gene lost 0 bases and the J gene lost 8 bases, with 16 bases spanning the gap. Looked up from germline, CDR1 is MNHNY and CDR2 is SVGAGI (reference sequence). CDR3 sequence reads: CASSYSGRTAGGYTF. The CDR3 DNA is TGTGCCAGCAGTTACTCAGGCAGGACGGCGGGAGGCTACACCTTC.

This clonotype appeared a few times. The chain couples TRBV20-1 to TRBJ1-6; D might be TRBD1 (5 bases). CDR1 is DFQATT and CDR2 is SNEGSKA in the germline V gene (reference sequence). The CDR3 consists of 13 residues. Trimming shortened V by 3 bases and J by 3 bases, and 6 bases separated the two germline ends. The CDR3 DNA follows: TGCAGTGCTAGCCAGGGCTATAATTCACCCCTCCACTTT. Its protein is CSASQGYNSPLHF.

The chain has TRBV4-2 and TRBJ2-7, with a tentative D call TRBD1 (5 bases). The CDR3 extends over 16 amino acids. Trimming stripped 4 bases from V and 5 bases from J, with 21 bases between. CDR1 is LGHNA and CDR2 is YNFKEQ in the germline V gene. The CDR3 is CASSRAQGSAQDEQYF. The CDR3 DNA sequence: TGTGCCAGCAGCCGAGCCCAGGGTTCAGCCCAAGACGAGCAGTACTTC.

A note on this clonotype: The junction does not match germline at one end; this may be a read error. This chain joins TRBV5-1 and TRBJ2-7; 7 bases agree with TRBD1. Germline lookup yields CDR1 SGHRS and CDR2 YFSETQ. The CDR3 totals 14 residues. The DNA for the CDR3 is TGCGCCAGCAGCTTGGGGACAGGCCCCTACGATCAGTACTTC. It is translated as CASSLGTGPYDQYF.

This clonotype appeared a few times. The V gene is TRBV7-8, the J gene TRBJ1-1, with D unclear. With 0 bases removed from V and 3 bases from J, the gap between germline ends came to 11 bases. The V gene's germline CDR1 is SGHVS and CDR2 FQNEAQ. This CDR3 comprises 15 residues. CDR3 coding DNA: TGTGCCAGCAGCTTAGCGACCCTCCTTGACACTGAAGCTTTCTTT. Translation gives CASSLATLLDTEAFF.

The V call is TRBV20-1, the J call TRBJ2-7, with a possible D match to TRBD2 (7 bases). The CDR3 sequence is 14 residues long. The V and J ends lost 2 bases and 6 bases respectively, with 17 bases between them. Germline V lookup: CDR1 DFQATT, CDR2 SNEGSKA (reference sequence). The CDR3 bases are TGCAGTGCTAGAAGCGGGACATATGCTCTCGAGCAGTACTTC. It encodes CSARSGTYALEQYF.

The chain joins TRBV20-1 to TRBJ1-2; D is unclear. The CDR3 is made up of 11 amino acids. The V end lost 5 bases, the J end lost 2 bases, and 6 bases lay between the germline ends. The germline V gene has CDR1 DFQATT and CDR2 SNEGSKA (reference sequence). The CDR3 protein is CSAGVNYGYTF. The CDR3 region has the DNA TGCAGTGCTGGCGTGAACTATGGCTACACCTTC.

The CDR3 loop reads CASSPQTMGGRGAFF. DNA for the CDR3: TGTGCCAGCAGCCCTCAGACGATGGGGGGGCGCGGAGCTTTCTTT. This chain connects TRBV7-3 to TRBJ1-1, with a possible D match to TRBD1 (6 bases). CDR3 length: 15 amino acids. The germline gives CDR1 SGHTA, CDR2 FQGTGA. Between the trimmed V and J ends, which lost 5 bases and 10 bases, there was a span of 23 bases.

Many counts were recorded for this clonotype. This CDR3 reads CASSLDLPGSGGYGYTF. CDR3 nucleotide sequence: TGTGCCAGCAGCTTAGATCTTCCCGGATCCGGGGGCTATGGCTACACCTTC. The chain links TRBV7-2 to TRBJ1-2; possible D gene TRBD1, 5 bases. Germline loops: CDR1 SGHTA, CDR2 FQGNSA. V lost 1 base to trimming and J lost 4 bases, with 19 bases between them. The length of the CDR3 is 17 residues.

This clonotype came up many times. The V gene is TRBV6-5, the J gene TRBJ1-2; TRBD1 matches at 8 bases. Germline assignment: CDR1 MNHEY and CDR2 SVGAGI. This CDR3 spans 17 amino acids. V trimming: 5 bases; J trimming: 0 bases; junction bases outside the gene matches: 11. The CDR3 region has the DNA TGTGCCAGCAGTAAATCAGGGGGCGCAGGATCTAACTATGGCTACACCTTC. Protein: CASSKSGGAGSNYGYTF.

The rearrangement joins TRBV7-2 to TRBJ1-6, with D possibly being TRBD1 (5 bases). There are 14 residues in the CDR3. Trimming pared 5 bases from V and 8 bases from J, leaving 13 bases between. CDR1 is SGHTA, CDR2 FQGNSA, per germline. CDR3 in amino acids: CASSLGGGYSPLHF. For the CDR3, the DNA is TGTGCCAGCAGCCTGGGCGGGGGATATTCACCCCTCCACTTT.

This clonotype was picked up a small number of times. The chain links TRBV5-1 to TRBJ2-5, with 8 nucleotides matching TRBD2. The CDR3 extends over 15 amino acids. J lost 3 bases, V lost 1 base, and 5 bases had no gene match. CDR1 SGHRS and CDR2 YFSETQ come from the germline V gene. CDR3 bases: TGCGCCAGCAGCTTGAGAGCGGGAGTCGAAGAGACCCAGTACTTC. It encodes CASSLRAGVEETQYF.

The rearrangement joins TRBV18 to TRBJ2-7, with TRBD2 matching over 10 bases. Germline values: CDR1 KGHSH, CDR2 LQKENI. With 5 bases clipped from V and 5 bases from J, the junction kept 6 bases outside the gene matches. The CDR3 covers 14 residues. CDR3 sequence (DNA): TGTGCCAGCTCAGAAATAGCGGGAGGTAACGAGCAGTACTTC. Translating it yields CASSEIAGGNEQYF.

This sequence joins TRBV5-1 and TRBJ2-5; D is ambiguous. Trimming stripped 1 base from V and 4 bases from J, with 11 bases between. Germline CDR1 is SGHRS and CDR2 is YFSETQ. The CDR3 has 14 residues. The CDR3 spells CASSLLGSRETQYF. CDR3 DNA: TGCGCCAGCAGCTTGTTAGGATCCAGAGAGACCCAGTACTTC.

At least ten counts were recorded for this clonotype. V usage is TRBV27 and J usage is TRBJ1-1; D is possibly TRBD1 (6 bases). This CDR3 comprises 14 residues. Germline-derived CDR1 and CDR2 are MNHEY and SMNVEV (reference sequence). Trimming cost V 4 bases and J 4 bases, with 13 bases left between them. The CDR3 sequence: CASSWGARGTEAFF. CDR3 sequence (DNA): TGTGCCAGCAGTTGGGGGGCGCGGGGCACTGAAGCTTTCTTT.

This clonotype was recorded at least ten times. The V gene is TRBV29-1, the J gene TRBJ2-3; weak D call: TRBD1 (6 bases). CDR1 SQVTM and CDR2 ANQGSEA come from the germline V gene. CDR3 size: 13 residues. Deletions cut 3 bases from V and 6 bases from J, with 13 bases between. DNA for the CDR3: TGCAGCGTTGAGCGACAGGCCGGTGATACGCAGTATTTT. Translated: CSVERQAGDTQYF.

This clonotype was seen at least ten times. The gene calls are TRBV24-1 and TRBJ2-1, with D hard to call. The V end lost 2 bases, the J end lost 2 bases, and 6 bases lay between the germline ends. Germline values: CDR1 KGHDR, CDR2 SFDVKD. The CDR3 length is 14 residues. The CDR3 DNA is TGTGCCACCAGTGATTCGGGCCCCTACAATGAGCAGTTCTTC. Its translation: CATSDSGPYNEQFF.